A single sample gave rise to the 5 T cell receptor beta chains below, sequenced in a study of beta chain features in type 1 diabetes. The sequenced template was cDNA made from the entire isolated RNA. Repertoires were generated with immunoSEQ multiplex PCR, while TCRdb's copy carries only in-frame clones and drops some. The table lists 70,000 to 95,000 clones, roughly a third of them singletons. Sequenced material: stem cell memory CD4+ T cells from blood. These receptors originate from a young woman in good health.

This sequence joins TRBV18 and TRBJ2-1; 7 bases are a match to TRBD2. The CDR3 length is 15 residues. Trimming took 3 bases from V and 4 from J; bases not matched to a gene: 6. The germline CDR1 and CDR2 sequences are KGHSH and LQKENI. CDR3 nucleotides: TGTGCCAGCTCACCCCCCCCAGCGGGATACAATGAGCAGTTCTTC. It codes for CASSPPPAGYNEQFF.

This clone has a handful of counts. The chain carries TRBV18 and TRBJ2-1; 7 bases map to TRBD1. CDR3 length: 16 residues. Per germline, CDR1 KGHSH and CDR2 LQKENI. Trimming took 1 base from V and 3 from J; bases not matched to a gene: 6. The CDR3 sequence is CASSPRRTGLYNEQFF. CDR3 DNA: TGTGCCAGCTCACCACGAAGGACAGGCCTCTACAATGAGCAGTTCTTC. The full variable domain, in which reference TRBV18 and TRBJ2-1 provide the parts outside the CDR3, is NAGVMQNPRHLVRRRGQEARLRCSPMKGHSHVYWYRQLPEEGLKFMVYLQKENIIDESGMPKERFSAEFPKEGPSILRIQQVVRGDSAAYFCASSPRRTGLYNEQFFGPGTRLTVL.

The gene calls are TRBV6-6 and TRBJ2-2; 11 bases match TRBD2. CDR1 is MNHNY, CDR2 SVGAGI, per germline (reference sequence). Trimming at V came to 4 bases and at J to 0 bases, leaving 1 base not matched to a gene. This CDR3 spans 16 amino acids. The DNA for the CDR3 is TGTGCCAGCAGTTTTAGCGGGGGGGCGAACACCGGGGAGCTGTTTTTT. Its protein is CASSFSGGANTGELFF.

V usage is TRBV11-2 and J usage is TRBJ2-7; TRBD2 matches at 9 bases. Germline CDR1 is SGHAT and CDR2 is FQNNGV. Trimming at V came to 4 bases and at J to 5 bases, leaving 9 bases not matched to a gene. CDR3 size: 15 residues. CDR3 in amino acids: CASSSSGRRRNEQYF. In nucleotides, the CDR3 is TGTGCCAGCAGCTCCAGCGGGAGGCGTCGCAACGAGCAGTACTTC.

The gene calls are TRBV7-2 and TRBJ2-5; no firm D call. Trimming shortened V by 0 bases and J by 1 base, and 6 bases separated the two germline ends. This CDR3 contains 14 residues. Per the germline V gene, CDR1 is SGHTA and CDR2 is FQGNSA. DNA for the CDR3: TGTGCCAGCAGCTTAGCTAGAATCCAAGAGACCCAGTACTTC. It yields the protein CASSLARIQETQYF.